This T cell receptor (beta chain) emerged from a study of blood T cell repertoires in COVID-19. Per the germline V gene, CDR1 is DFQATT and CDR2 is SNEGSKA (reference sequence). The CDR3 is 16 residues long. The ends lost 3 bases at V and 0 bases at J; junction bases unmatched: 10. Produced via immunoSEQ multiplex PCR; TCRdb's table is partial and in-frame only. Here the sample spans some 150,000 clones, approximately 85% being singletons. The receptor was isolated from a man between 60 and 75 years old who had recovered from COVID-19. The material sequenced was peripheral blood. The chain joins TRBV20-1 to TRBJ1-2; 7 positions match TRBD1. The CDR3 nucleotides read TGCAGTGCTAGTATTCCGGGACAGTTAGCTAACTATGGCTACACCTTC. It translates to CSASIPGQLANYGYTF.